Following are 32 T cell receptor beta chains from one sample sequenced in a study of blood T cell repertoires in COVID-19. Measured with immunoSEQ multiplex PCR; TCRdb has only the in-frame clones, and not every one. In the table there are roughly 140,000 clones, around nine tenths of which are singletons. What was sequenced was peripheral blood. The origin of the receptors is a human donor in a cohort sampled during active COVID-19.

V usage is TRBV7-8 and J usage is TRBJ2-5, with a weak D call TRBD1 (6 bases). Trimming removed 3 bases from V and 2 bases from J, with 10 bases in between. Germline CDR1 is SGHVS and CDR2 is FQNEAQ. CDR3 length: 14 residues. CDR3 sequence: CASSFDRTQETQYF. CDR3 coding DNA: TGTGCCAGCAGCTTCGACAGGACACAAGAGACCCAGTACTTC.

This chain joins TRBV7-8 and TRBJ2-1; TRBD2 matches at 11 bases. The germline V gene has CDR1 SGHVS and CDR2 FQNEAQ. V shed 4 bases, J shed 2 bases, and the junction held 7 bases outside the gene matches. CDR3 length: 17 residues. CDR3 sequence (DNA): TGTGCCAGCAGCTACCAAACACTAGCGGGAGCCTACAATGAGCAGTTCTTC. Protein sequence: CASSYQTLAGAYNEQFF.

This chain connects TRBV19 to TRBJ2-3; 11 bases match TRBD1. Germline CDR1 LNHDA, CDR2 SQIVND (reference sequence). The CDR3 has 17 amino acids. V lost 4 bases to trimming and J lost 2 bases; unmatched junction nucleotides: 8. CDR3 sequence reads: CASSTGGQGGITDTQYF. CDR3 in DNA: TGTGCCAGTAGTACAGGGGGACAGGGGGGTATCACAGATACGCAGTATTTT.

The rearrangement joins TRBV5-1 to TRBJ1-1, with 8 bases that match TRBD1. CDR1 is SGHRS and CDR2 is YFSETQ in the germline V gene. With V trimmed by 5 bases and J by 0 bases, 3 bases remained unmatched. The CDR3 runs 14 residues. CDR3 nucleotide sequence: TGCGCCAGCAGGACAGGGGTCATGAACACTGAAGCTTTCTTT. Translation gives CASRTGVMNTEAFF. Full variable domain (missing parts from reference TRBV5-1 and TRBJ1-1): KAGVTQTPRYLIKTRGQQVTLSCSPISGHRSVSWYQQTPGQGLQFLFEYFSETQRNKGNFPGRFSGRQFSNSRSEMNVSTLELGDSALYLCASRTGVMNTEAFFGQGTRLTVV.

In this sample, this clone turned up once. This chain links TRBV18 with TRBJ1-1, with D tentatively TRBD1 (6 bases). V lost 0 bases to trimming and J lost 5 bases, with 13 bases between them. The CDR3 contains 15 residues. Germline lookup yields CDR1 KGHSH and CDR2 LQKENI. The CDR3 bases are TGTGCCAGCTCACCACCGACGGGACAAAGGACTGAAGCTTTCTTT. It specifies CASSPPTGQRTEAFF.

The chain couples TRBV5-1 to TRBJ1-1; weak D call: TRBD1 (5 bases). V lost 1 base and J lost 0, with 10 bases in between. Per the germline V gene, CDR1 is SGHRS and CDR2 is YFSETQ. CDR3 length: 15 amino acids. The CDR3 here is CASSLNRMMNTEAFF. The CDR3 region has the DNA TGCGCCAGCAGCTTGAACAGGATGATGAACACTGAAGCTTTCTTT.

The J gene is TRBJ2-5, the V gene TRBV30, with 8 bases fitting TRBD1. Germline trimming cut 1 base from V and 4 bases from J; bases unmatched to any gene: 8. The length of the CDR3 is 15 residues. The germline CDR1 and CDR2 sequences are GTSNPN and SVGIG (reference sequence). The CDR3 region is CAWSGQGLVGETQYF. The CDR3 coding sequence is TGTGCCTGGAGTGGACAGGGGCTTGTGGGAGAGACCCAGTACTTC. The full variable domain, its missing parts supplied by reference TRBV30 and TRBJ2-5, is SQTIHQWPATLVQPVGSPLSLECTVEGTSNPNLYWYRQAAGRGLQLLFYSVGIGQISSEVPQNLSASRPQDRQFILSSKKLLLSDSGFYLCAWSGQGLVGETQYFGPGTRLLVL.

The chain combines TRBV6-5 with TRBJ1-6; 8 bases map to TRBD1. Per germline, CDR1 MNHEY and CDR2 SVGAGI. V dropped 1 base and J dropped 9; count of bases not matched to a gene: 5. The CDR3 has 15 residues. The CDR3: CASSYFGQGGSPLHF. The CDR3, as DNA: TGTGCCAGCAGTTACTTTGGACAGGGAGGTTCACCCCTCCACTTT.

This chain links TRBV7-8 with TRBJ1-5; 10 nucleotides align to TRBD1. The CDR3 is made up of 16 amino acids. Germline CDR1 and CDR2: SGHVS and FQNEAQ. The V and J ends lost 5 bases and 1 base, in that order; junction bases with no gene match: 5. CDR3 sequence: CASSARQGASNQPQHF. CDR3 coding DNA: TGTGCCAGCAGCGCTCGACAGGGGGCGAGCAATCAGCCCCAGCATTTT. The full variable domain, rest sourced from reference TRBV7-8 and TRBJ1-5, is GAGVSQSPRYKVAKRGQDVALRCDPISGHVSLFWYQQALGQGPEFLTYFQNEAQLDKSGLPSDRFFAERPEGSVSTLKIQRTQQEDSAVYLCASSARQGASNQPQHFGDGTRLSIL.

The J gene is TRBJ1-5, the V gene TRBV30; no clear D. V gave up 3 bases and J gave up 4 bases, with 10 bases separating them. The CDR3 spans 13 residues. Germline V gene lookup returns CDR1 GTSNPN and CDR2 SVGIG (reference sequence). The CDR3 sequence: CAWSLSLNQPQHF. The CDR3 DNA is TGTGCCTGGAGCCTCAGTTTGAATCAGCCCCAGCATTTT. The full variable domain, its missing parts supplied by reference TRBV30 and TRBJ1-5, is SQTIHQWPATLVQPVGSPLSLECTVEGTSNPNLYWYRQAAGRGLQLLFYSVGIGQISSEVPQNLSASRPQDRQFILSSKKLLLSDSGFYLCAWSLSLNQPQHFGDGTRLSIL.

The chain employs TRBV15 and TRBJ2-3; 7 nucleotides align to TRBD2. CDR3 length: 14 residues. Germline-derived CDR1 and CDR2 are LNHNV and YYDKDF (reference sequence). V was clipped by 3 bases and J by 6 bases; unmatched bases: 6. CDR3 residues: CATSRWTRADTQYF. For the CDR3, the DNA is TGTGCCACCAGCAGGTGGACTAGGGCCGATACGCAGTATTTT.

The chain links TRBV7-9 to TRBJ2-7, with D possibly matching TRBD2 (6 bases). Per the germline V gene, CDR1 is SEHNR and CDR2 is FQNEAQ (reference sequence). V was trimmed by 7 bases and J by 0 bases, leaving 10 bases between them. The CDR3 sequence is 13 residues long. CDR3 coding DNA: TGTGCCAGCAACGGGGGAGGCTCCTACGAGCAGTACTTC. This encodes CASNGGGSYEQYF.

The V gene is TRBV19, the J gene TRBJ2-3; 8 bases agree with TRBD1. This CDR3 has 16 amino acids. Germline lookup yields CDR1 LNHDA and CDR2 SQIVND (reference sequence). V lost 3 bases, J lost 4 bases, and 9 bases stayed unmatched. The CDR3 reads CASSMGGQGGADTQYF. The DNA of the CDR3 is TGTGCCAGTAGTATGGGAGGACAGGGAGGTGCAGATACGCAGTATTTT.

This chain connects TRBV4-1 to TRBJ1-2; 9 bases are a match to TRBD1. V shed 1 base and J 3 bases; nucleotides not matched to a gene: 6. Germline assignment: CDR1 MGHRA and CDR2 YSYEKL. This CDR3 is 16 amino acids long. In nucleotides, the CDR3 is TGCGCCAGCAGCCAAGCGCCAACAGGGGGCGACTATGGCTACACCTTC. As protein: CASSQAPTGGDYGYTF.

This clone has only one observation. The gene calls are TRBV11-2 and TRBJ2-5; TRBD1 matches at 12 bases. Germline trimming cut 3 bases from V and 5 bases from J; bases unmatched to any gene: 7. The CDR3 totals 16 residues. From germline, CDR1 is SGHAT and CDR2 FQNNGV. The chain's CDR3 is CASSFSGTGGVETQYF. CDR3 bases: TGTGCCAGCAGCTTCTCCGGGACAGGGGGCGTTGAGACCCAGTACTTC.

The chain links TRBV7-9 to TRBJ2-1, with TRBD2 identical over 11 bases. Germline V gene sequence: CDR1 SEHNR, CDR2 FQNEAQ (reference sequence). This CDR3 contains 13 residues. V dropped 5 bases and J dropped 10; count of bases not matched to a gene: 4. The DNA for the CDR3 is TGTGCCAGCAGCCCACGACTAGCGGGAGAGCAGTTCTTC. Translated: CASSPRLAGEQFF.

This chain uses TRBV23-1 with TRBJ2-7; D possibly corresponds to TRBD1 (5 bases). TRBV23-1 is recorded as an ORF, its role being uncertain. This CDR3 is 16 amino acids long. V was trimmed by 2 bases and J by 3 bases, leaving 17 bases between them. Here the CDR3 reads CASSQSQAGKHYEQYF. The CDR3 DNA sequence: TGCGCCAGCAGTCAAAGTCAGGCAGGGAAGCACTACGAGCAGTACTTC.

This CDR3 reads CASSLDRATYEQYF. CDR3 nucleotides: TGCGCCAGCAGCCTGGACAGAGCGACTTACGAGCAGTACTTC. The chain recombines TRBV4-1 with TRBJ2-7; possible D gene TRBD1, 6 bases. Trimming cost V 4 bases and J 4 bases, with 14 bases left between them. Germline V lookup: CDR1 MGHRA, CDR2 YSYEKL. This CDR3 has 14 amino acids.

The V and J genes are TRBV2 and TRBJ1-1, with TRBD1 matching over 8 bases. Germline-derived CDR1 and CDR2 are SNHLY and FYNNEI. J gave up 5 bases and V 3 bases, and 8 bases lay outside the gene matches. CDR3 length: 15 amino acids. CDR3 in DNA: TGTGCCAGCAGTGACCGACAGGGGTCTTTAACTGAAGCTTTCTTT. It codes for CASSDRQGSLTEAFF.

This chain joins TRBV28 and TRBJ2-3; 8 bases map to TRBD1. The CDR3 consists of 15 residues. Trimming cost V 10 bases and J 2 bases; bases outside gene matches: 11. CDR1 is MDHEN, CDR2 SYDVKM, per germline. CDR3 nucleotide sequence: TGTGCCATTACTCCCGGGGGACAGGCCACAGATACGCAGTATTTT. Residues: CAITPGGQATDTQYF.

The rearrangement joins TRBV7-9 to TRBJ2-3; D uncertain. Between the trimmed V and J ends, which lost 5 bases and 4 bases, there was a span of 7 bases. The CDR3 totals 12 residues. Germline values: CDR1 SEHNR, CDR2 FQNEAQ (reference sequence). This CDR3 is CASSPEADTQYF. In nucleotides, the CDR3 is TGTGCCAGCAGCCCAGAGGCAGATACGCAGTATTTT.

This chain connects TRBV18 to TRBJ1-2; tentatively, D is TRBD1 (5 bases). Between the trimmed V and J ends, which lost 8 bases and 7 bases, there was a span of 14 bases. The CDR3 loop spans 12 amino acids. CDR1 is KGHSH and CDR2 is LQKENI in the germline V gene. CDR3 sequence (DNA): TGTGCCAGCGCGAATTGGGACTCTGGCTACACCTTC. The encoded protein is CASANWDSGYTF. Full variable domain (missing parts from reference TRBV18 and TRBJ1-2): NAGVMQNPRHLVRRRGQEARLRCSPMKGHSHVYWYRQLPEEGLKFMVYLQKENIIDESGMPKERFSAEFPKEGPSILRIQQVVRGDSAAYFCASANWDSGYTFGSGTRLTVV.

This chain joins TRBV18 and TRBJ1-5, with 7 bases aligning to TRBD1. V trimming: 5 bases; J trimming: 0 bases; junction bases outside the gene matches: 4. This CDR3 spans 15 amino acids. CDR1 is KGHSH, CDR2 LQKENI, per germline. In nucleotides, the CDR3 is TGTGCCAGCTCAACGGGACAGTATAGCAATCAGCCCCAGCATTTT. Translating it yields CASSTGQYSNQPQHF.

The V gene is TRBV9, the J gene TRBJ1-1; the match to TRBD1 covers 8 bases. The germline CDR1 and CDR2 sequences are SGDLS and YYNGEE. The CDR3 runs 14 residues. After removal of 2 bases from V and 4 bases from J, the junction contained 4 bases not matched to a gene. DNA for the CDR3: TGTGCCAGCAGCGTGAGACAGGGGAGCACTGAAGCTTTCTTT. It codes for CASSVRQGSTEAFF.

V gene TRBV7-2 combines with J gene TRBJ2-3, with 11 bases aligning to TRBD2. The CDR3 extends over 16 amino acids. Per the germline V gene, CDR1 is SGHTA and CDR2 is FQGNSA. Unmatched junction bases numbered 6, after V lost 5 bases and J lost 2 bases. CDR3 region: CASSLSGGGYTDTQYF. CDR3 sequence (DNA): TGTGCCAGCAGCCTTAGCGGGGGGGGATACACAGATACGCAGTATTTT.

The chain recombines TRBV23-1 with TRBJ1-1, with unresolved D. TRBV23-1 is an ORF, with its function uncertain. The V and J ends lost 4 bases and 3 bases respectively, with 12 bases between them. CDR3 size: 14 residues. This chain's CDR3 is CASSPFDSDTEAFF. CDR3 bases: TGCGCCAGCAGTCCGTTTGACTCAGACACTGAAGCTTTCTTT.

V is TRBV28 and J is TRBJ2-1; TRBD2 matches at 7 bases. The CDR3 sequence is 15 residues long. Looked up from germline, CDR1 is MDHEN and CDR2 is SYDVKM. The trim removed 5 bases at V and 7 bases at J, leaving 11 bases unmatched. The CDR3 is CASSPVGEGGNEQFF. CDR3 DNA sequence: TGTGCCAGCAGTCCCGTGGGGGAGGGAGGGAATGAGCAGTTCTTC.

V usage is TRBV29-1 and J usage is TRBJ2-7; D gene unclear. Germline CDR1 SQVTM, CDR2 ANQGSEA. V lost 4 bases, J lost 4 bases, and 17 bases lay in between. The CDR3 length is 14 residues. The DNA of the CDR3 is TGCAGCGTTGCGACTGGTGTAAGCGCGTACGAGCAGTACTTC. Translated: CSVATGVSAYEQYF.

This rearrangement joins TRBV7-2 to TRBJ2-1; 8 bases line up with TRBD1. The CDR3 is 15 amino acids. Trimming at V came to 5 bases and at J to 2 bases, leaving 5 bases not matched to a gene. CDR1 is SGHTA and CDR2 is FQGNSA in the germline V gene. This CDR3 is CASSITGGTYNEQFF. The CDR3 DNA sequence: TGTGCCAGCAGCATTACAGGGGGGACCTACAATGAGCAGTTCTTC. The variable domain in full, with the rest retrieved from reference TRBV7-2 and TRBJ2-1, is GAGVSQSPSNKVTEKGKDVELRCDPISGHTALYWYRQSLGQGLEFLIYFQGNSAPDKSGLPSDRFSAERTGGSVSTLTIQRTQQEDSAVYLCASSITGGTYNEQFFGPGTRLTVL.

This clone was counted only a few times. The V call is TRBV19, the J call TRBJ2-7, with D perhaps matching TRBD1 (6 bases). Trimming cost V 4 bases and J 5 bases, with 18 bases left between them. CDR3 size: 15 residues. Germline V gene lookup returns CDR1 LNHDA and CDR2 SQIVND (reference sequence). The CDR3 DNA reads TGTGCCAGTAGTAAAAGGGCGTCAGGGGTCGACGAGCAGTACTTC. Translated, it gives CASSKRASGVDEQYF. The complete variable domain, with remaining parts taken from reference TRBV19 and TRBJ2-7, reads DGGITQSPKYLFRKEGQNVTLSCEQNLNHDAMYWYRQDPGQGLRLIYYSQIVNDFQKGDIAEGYSVSREKKESFPLTVTSAQKNPTAFYLCASSKRASGVDEQYFGPGTRLTVT.

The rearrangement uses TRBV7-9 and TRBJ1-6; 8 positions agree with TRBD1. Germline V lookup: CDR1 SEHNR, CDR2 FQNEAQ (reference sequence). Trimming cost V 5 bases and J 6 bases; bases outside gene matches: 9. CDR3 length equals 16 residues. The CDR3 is CASSKTGQGLNSPLHF. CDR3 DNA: TGTGCCAGCAGCAAAACCGGACAGGGTCTTAATTCACCCCTCCACTTT.

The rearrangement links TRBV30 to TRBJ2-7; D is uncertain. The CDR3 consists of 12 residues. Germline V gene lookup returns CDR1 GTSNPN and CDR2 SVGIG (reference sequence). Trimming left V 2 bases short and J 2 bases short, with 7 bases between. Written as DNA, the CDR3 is TGTGCCTGGAGTACGGTCACCTACGAGCAGTACTTC. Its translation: CAWSTVTYEQYF.